This T cell receptor (beta chain) was sequenced for a study of T cell responses to AZD1222 COVID-19 vaccine. Measured with immunoSEQ multiplex PCR; TCRdb has only the in-frame clones, and not every one. This table has about 120,000 clones, around 90% appearing once. Whole-study results and caveats: Seropositivity was recorded at baseline in only 6 or 7 AZD1222 recipients. Following two doses of AZD1222, Spike-specific TCR breadth and depth rose. Dominant at 160-218 and 743-854, vaccine-associated CD4 TCRs also spanned spike.

Comments on this clone: Its antigen is unknown. Other nucleotide sequences in the sample specify the same CDR3.

Here the sequenced sample was peripheral blood, taken 28 days after the second AZD1222 dose. This TCR was sampled from an adult who received the AZD1222 COVID-19 vaccine.

The CDR3 protein is CASSGQGNQPQHF. CDR3 DNA: TGTGCCAGCAGTGGACAGGGTAATCAGCCCCAGCATTTT. The genes are TRBV25-1 and TRBJ1-5; 7 nucleotides line up with TRBD1. Looked up from germline, CDR1 is MGHDK and CDR2 is SYGVNS. The CDR3 runs 13 residues. With V trimmed by 4 bases and J by 4 bases, 1 base remained unmatched.